A single sample is the source of the 29 T cell receptor beta chains below, sequenced in a study of blood T cell repertoires in COVID-19. Only in-frame clones appear in the TCRdb table, and some are missing; sequencing was by immunoSEQ multiplex PCR. The sample carries about 260,000 clones, 88% recorded once. Sequencing was carried out using peripheral blood. The receptors come from a human donor in a cohort sampled during active COVID-19.

This clone was seen once. CDR3 residues: CAWADSGSTEAFF. The CDR3, as DNA: TGTGCCTGGGCCGACTCGGGTTCCACTGAAGCTTTCTTT. The V gene is TRBV30, the J gene TRBJ1-1; D gene unclear. Germline values: CDR1 GTSNPN, CDR2 SVGIG (reference sequence). This CDR3 has 13 residues. V was pared by 5 bases and J by 4 bases, with 14 bases between.

This clone has only one observation. This chain joins TRBV18 and TRBJ2-1; 9 bases line up with TRBD1. The ends lost 3 bases at V and 8 bases at J; junction bases unmatched: 8. CDR3 length equals 15 residues. Germline values: CDR1 KGHSH, CDR2 LQKENI. The CDR3: CASSPPGTGRDEQFF. CDR3 coding DNA: TGTGCCAGCTCACCTCCCGGGACAGGGAGGGATGAGCAGTTCTTC.

The chain carries TRBV6-5 and TRBJ1-4, with a tentative D call TRBD1 (5 bases). Germline V CDR1 and CDR2: MNHEY, SVGAGI. The CDR3 sequence is 14 residues long. V was trimmed by 9 bases and J by 2 bases, leaving 13 bases between them. The CDR3 here is CASCRSGTNEKLFF. Here the CDR3 DNA reads TGTGCCAGTTGTCGCTCAGGGACTAATGAAAAACTGTTTTTT.

The rearrangement uses TRBV29-1 and TRBJ1-2; possibly TRBD1 for D (6 bases). Germline CDR1 reads SQVTM; CDR2 reads ANQGSEA. With 0 bases removed from V and 8 bases from J, the gap between germline ends came to 13 bases. The CDR3 covers 13 residues. CDR3 DNA: TGCAGCGTTGAAGATAGGGGGTGGGGCGGCTACACCTTC. Translation gives CSVEDRGWGGYTF.

The chain recombines TRBV5-4 with TRBJ1-4, with 7 bases fitting TRBD1. The CDR3 has 16 residues. V trimming: 4 bases; J trimming: 4 bases; junction bases outside the gene matches: 10. In germline, CDR1 is SGHNT, CDR2 YYREEE (reference sequence). The CDR3 nucleotides read TGTGCCAGCAGCCGCATGGCGGGACAGCATAATGAAAAACTGTTTTTT. Translation: CASSRMAGQHNEKLFF.

This chain uses TRBV30 with TRBJ2-1; TRBD1 agrees at 7 bases. V lost 2 bases and J lost 10; bases outside the gene matches: 20. Germline loops: CDR1 GTSNPN, CDR2 SVGIG (reference sequence). The CDR3 loop spans 17 amino acids. The CDR3 protein is CAWSIWSASGQTYEQFF. The CDR3 DNA reads TGTGCCTGGAGTATTTGGTCGGCGTCGGGACAGACTTACGAGCAGTTCTTC.

The chain is built from TRBV28 and TRBJ2-7; 9 nucleotides match TRBD1. The CDR3 contains 15 residues. Germline loops: CDR1 MDHEN, CDR2 SYDVKM. The V segment lost 7 bases and the J segment 2 bases; nucleotides outside the gene matches: 9. CDR3 in amino acids: CASIRQGGIPYEQYF. CDR3 bases: TGTGCCAGCATTAGACAGGGGGGAATACCCTACGAGCAGTACTTC.

The V call is TRBV7-3, the J call TRBJ2-5; 8 positions match TRBD1. The CDR3 runs 13 residues. V dropped 4 bases and J dropped 5; count of bases not matched to a gene: 3. In germline, CDR1 is SGHTA, CDR2 FQGTGA. The CDR3: CASSSRQGETQYF. In DNA, the CDR3 is TGTGCCAGCAGCTCAAGACAGGGGGAGACCCAGTACTTC.

The chain carries TRBV25-1 and TRBJ1-2; 7 bases are shared with TRBD1. Looked up from germline, CDR1 is MGHDK and CDR2 is SYGVNS. The CDR3 extends over 14 amino acids. J lost 3 bases, V lost 6 bases, and 7 bases had no gene match. Here the CDR3 reads CASRLTGADYGYTF. The DNA of the CDR3 is TGTGCCAGCAGACTAACAGGGGCAGACTATGGCTACACCTTC.

This clone was seen once. The genes are TRBV6-1 and TRBJ1-4; D gene ambiguous. CDR3 size: 13 residues. The germline V gene has CDR1 MNHNS and CDR2 SASEGT. V was pared by 2 bases and J by 11 bases, with 12 bases between. CDR3 loop: CASSEIWQDKLFF. CDR3 in DNA: TGTGCCAGCAGTGAAATTTGGCAGGATAAACTGTTTTTT.

V and J are TRBV7-8 and TRBJ2-1; tentative D call: TRBD1 (6 bases). The CDR3 loop spans 12 amino acids. With 7 bases removed from V and 6 bases from J, the gap between germline ends came to 10 bases. Germline loops: CDR1 SGHVS, CDR2 FQNEAQ. CDR3 amino acids: CASTLGGNEQFF. CDR3 DNA sequence: TGTGCCAGCACCCTAGGGGGCAATGAGCAGTTCTTC. The full variable domain, its missing parts supplied by reference TRBV7-8 and TRBJ2-1, is GAGVSQSPRYKVAKRGQDVALRCDPISGHVSLFWYQQALGQGPEFLTYFQNEAQLDKSGLPSDRFFAERPEGSVSTLKIQRTQQEDSAVYLCASTLGGNEQFFGPGTRLTVL.

This clone was observed a single time. The gene calls are TRBV23-1 and TRBJ1-1, with 9 bases fitting TRBD1. TRBV23-1 is labeled an ORF, and its function is uncertain. With V trimmed by 0 bases and J by 12 bases, 11 bases remained unmatched. The CDR3 has 15 residues. The CDR3 nucleotides read TGCGCCAGCAGTCAATCGATCAGGGACAGGGCTCTTCCTTTCTTT. Amino acid sequence: CASSQSIRDRALPFF.

The chain recombines TRBV3-1 (or the pseudogene TRBV3-2) with TRBJ2-7, with a weak D call TRBD1 (6 bases). The germline V gene encodes CDR1 LGHDT and CDR2 YNNKEL (reference sequence). V was shortened by 4 bases and J by 4 bases, with 14 bases between the two germline ends. The CDR3 spans 14 residues. CDR3 region: CASSPRGSGYEQYF. DNA for the CDR3: TGTGCCAGCAGCCCGAGGGGGTCTGGGTACGAGCAGTACTTC.

V usage is TRBV9 and J usage is TRBJ2-4; 12 bases match TRBD2. The CDR3 extends over 15 amino acids. Germline lookup yields CDR1 SGDLS and CDR2 YYNGEE. V lost 0 bases, J lost 5 bases, and 0 bases stayed unmatched. The DNA of the CDR3 is TGTGCCAGCAGCGTAGGGACTAGCGGGGAAAACATTCAGTACTTC. It specifies CASSVGTSGENIQYF.

This chain connects TRBV7-9 to TRBJ2-7; D gene uncertain. V lost 2 bases to trimming and J lost 3 bases, with 8 bases between them. The CDR3 sequence is 13 residues long. Germline CDR1 is SEHNR and CDR2 is FQNEAQ (reference sequence). The CDR3 nucleotides are TGTGCCAGCAGCTTACCCGGTTACTACGAGCAGTACTTC. Translated: CASSLPGYYEQYF.

This clone was seen a single time. The chain employs TRBV5-4 and TRBJ1-1, with TRBD1 as a possible D gene (6 bases). V gave up 4 bases and J gave up 4 bases, with 20 bases separating them. This CDR3 spans 16 amino acids. CDR1 is SGHNT and CDR2 is YYREEE in the germline V gene (reference sequence). The DNA for the CDR3 is TGTGCCAGCAGCCCCCAACAGGGTGGAATATTCACTGAAGCTTTCTTT. It specifies CASSPQQGGIFTEAFF.

The CDR3 nucleotides read TGTGCCAGCAGCCCTACATATGGAGGAGGGGCTTACACCTTC. Translated, it gives CASSPTYGGGAYTF. This sequence joins TRBV5-6 and TRBJ1-2; tentative D call: TRBD1 (5 bases). The CDR3 is 14 amino acids. Germline-derived CDR1 and CDR2 are SGHDT and YYEEEE. V was shortened by 4 bases and J by 11 bases, with 21 bases between the two germline ends.

The V call is TRBV11-2, the J call TRBJ2-5; TRBD2 matches at 8 bases. The V and J ends lost 2 bases and 1 base, in that order; junction bases with no gene match: 0. The CDR3 totals 14 residues. Per the germline V gene, CDR1 is SGHAT and CDR2 is FQNNGV. The CDR3 loop is CASSLTSGQETQYF. CDR3 bases: TGTGCCAGCAGCTTAACTAGCGGCCAAGAGACCCAGTACTTC. Filled out from reference TRBV11-2 and TRBJ2-5, the complete variable domain reads EAGVAQSPRYKIIEKRQSVAFWCNPISGHATLYWYQQILGQGPKLLIQFQNNGVVDDSQLPKDRFSAERLKGVDSTLKIQPAKLEDSAVYLCASSLTSGQETQYFGPGTRLLVL.

V and J are TRBV11-2 and TRBJ2-7; 7 nucleotides match TRBD1. Germline CDR1 is SGHAT and CDR2 is FQNNGV. The V gene end was trimmed by 2 bases and the J gene end by 4 bases; junction bases not matched to a gene: 8. This CDR3 spans 15 amino acids. The CDR3 region has the DNA TGTGCCAGCAGCTTATCGGACAGGCCGGGGTACGAGCAGTACTTC. It specifies CASSLSDRPGYEQYF.

V is TRBV28 and J is TRBJ2-7; TRBD1 matches at 7 bases. V was pared by 2 bases and J by 3 bases, with 7 bases of the junction left unmatched. The V gene's germline CDR1 is MDHEN and CDR2 SYDVKM. The CDR3 spans 15 residues. Written as DNA, the CDR3 is TGTGCCAGCAGTTTACCCGACAGGGTGTACTACGAGCAGTACTTC. Translating it yields CASSLPDRVYYEQYF. The whole variable domain, filled in from reference TRBV28 and TRBJ2-7, reads DVKVTQSSRYLVKRTGEKVFLECVQDMDHENMFWYRQDPGLGLRLIYFSYDVKMKEKGDIPEGYSVSREKKERFSLILESASTNQTSMYLCASSLPDRVYYEQYFGPGTRLTVT.

The rearrangement joins TRBV6-1 to TRBJ1-2, with D hard to call. Germline assignment: CDR1 MNHNS and CDR2 SASEGT. V gave up 2 bases and J gave up 5 bases, with 15 bases separating them. This CDR3 spans 15 amino acids. CDR3 in amino acids: CASSEMVSEAYGYTF. DNA for the CDR3: TGTGCCAGCAGTGAAATGGTCTCAGAGGCATATGGCTACACCTTC.

The chain's CDR3 is CSAPQRETQYF. CDR3 sequence (DNA): TGCAGTGCTCCCCAGAGGGAGACCCAGTACTTC. The rearrangement links TRBV20-1 to TRBJ2-5; D unresolved. The germline V and J ends were trimmed by 5 bases and 5 bases, with 9 bases remaining between them. The CDR3 sequence is 11 residues long. CDR1 is DFQATT, CDR2 SNEGSKA, per germline (reference sequence).

This chain links TRBV29-1 with TRBJ1-1; D is unclear. Germline V gene data show CDR1 as SQVTM and CDR2 as ANQGSEA. This CDR3 spans 13 amino acids. Deletions cut 4 bases from V and 3 bases from J, with 12 bases between. The CDR3 here is CSVVSHPDTEAFF. For the CDR3, the DNA is TGCAGCGTTGTCTCTCACCCGGACACTGAAGCTTTCTTT. The complete variable domain, with remaining parts taken from reference TRBV29-1 and TRBJ1-1, reads SAVISQKPSRDICQRGTSLTIQCQVDSQVTMMFWYRQQPGQSLTLIATANQGSEATYESGFVIDKFPISRPNLTFSTLTVSNMSPEDSSIYLCSVVSHPDTEAFFGQGTRLTVV.

The rearrangement joins TRBV7-9 to TRBJ1-2, with D unclear. Trimming cost V 4 bases and J 4 bases, with 13 bases left between them. CDR3 length equals 14 residues. Germline assignment: CDR1 SEHNR and CDR2 FQNEAQ (reference sequence). The CDR3, as DNA: TGTGCCAGCAGCTCCCGGTGGGAGGGCTATGGCTACACCTTC. This codes for CASSSRWEGYGYTF.

The V gene is TRBV15, the J gene TRBJ2-7, with 9 bases lining up with TRBD1. Germline trimming cut 3 bases from V and 4 bases from J; bases unmatched to any gene: 1. CDR1 LNHNV and CDR2 YYDKDF come from the germline V gene (reference sequence). The CDR3 has 13 residues. The CDR3 region is CATSSDRGYEQYF. The CDR3 DNA follows: TGTGCCACCAGCAGTGACAGGGGGTACGAGCAGTACTTC.

The V gene is TRBV19, the J gene TRBJ1-3; 10 nucleotides line up with TRBD1. Trimming removed 3 bases from V and 7 bases from J; junction bases left unmatched: 6. From germline, CDR1 is LNHDA and CDR2 SQIVND (reference sequence). This CDR3 spans 15 amino acids. The CDR3, as DNA: TGTGCCAGTAGTATTTCGAGACAGGGGGCCAACACCATATATTTT. Translating gives CASSISRQGANTIYF.

This clone has only one observation. The V gene is TRBV20-1, the J gene TRBJ1-2; D gene unclear. From germline, CDR1 is DFQATT and CDR2 SNEGSKA (reference sequence). V was trimmed by 3 bases and J by 1 base, leaving 9 bases between them. This CDR3 spans 13 amino acids. This CDR3 reads CSASLGLNYGYTF. Here the CDR3 DNA reads TGCAGTGCTAGTCTTGGGCTTAACTATGGCTACACCTTC.

The chain employs TRBV14 and TRBJ1-2; tentatively, D is TRBD1 (6 bases). The CDR3 sequence is 16 residues long. CDR1 SGHDN and CDR2 FVKESK come from the germline V gene. Trimming shortened V by 0 bases and J by 3 bases, and 14 bases separated the two germline ends. CDR3 coding DNA: TGTGCCAGCAGCCAAGACGGAGTCACAGGGTACTATGGCTACACCTTC. This codes for CASSQDGVTGYYGYTF.

CDR3 nucleotide sequence: TGTGCCACCAGTGGGGACAGGGTCTTTAATGGAACTAATGAAAAACTGTTTTTT. Residues: CATSGDRVFNGTNEKLFF. This chain connects TRBV24-1 to TRBJ1-4; the match to TRBD1 covers 9 bases. J lost 1 base, V lost 5 bases, and 10 bases had no gene match. This CDR3 has 18 amino acids. Per the germline V gene, CDR1 is KGHDR and CDR2 is SFDVKD.